A selection of T cell receptor beta chains follows, all from one sample in a study of CD8 T cells in Susac syndrome. TCRdb reprocessed the immunoSEQ multiplex PCR reads with MiXCR, giving one entry per CDR3 protein. Of 70,000 to 100,000 distinct CDR3 sequences listed, approximately 96% are singletons. Sequencing used CD8+ T cells from PBMCs. The receptor source for this set is a human donor with Susac syndrome. Both conserved end residues are part of each CDR3. Each record gives: J gene, clone size, V gene, D gene, CDR3 DNA, CDR3 protein. D genes are given only for firm matches. Clone size is shown for a subset of rows, as once, few, many or a class of expanded clone.

>TRBJ2-7|once|TRBV11-1|TRBD1
TGTGCCAGCAGCTTCCACAGGGGTTACGAGCAGTACTTC
CASSFHRGYEQYF
>TRBJ1-1|-|TRBV6-1|TRBD1
TGTGCCAGGGAGTGGGACAGGGGTTCTCGACAGGGGTTCACTGAAGCTTTCTTT
CAREWDRGSRQGFTEAFF
>TRBJ1-6|-|TRBV14|-
TGTGCCAGCAGCAACAATAAGGGATGGCGGGATTCACCCCTCCACTTT
CASSNNKGWRDSPLHF
>TRBJ2-1|-|TRBV18|-
TGTGCCAGCTCACCAGTTTGGTGGAGCCCGCAGTTCTTC
CASSPVWWSPQFF
>TRBJ2-3|-|TRBV10-3|TRBD2
TGTGCCATCAAAGCGACTAGCGGGGACGATACGCAGTATTTT
CAIKATSGDDTQYF
>TRBJ2-1|once|TRBV25-1|-
TGTGCCAGCAGTTACAGAAACAATGAGCAGTTCTTC
CASSYRNNEQFF
>TRBJ1-1|-|TRBV20-1|-
TGCAGTGCTTACGACCTGGGCCGCACTGAAGCTTTCTTT
CSAYDLGRTEAFF
>TRBJ1-1|-|TRBV4-3|-
TGCGCCAGCAGCCAAGTCCCGGAGGACACTGAAGCTTTCTTT
CASSQVPEDTEAFF
>TRBJ2-2|-|TRBV20-1|TRBD2
TGCAGTGCTAGAGATACTAGCGGGAGTCGGTTGAACACCGGGGAGCTGTTTTTT
CSARDTSGSRLNTGELFF
>TRBJ2-7|-|TRBV6-2/TRBV6-3|-
TGTGCCAGCAGTTACTCATCGTATTCCTACGAGCAGTACTTC
CASSYSSYSYEQYF
>TRBJ2-3|-|TRBV14|TRBD2
TGTGCCAGCAGCCAAGCGGCGGGGGTCACAGATACGCAGTATTTT
CASSQAAGVTDTQYF
>TRBJ2-3|-|TRBV29-1|-
TGCAGCGTTGTTCTGTCGGACCCTAGCACAGATACGCAGTATTTT
CSVVLSDPSTDTQYF
>TRBJ2-7|-|TRBV15|-
TGTGCCACCAGCAGAGATTCGAGCTACCCATCCTACGAGCAGTACTTC
CATSRDSSYPSYEQYF
>TRBJ1-3|-|TRBV29-1|-
TGCAGCGTCCTCGGGACGGAAAGCTCTGGAAACACCATATATTTT
CSVLGTESSGNTIYF
>TRBJ2-3|-|TRBV12-3/TRBV12-4|TRBD2
TGTGCCAGCAGTTATCCTAGCGGGAGGGCCTGGACGCAGTATTTT
CASSYPSGRAWTQYF
>TRBJ2-3|-|TRBV2|-
TGTGCCAGCAGTGAATTCCAGGGAGCAGATACGCAGTATTTT
CASSEFQGADTQYF
>TRBJ1-4|-|TRBV6-2/TRBV6-3|TRBD1
TGTGCCAGCAGTTCCGACAGGGCCACAAATGAAAAACTGTTTTTT
CASSSDRATNEKLFF
>TRBJ1-1|-|TRBV9|-
TGTGCCAGCAGCGCCACGGGACTCTTGAACACTGAAGCTTTCTTT
CASSATGLLNTEAFF
>TRBJ2-1|-|TRBV30|TRBD1
TGTGCCTGGAGTGGGACAGGGGACAATGAGCAGTTCTTC
CAWSGTGDNEQFF
>TRBJ1-5|-|TRBV15|-
TGTGCCACCAGCAGAGTTTCTTCTAGGGTTGGTCAGCCCCAGCATTTT
CATSRVSSRVGQPQHF
>TRBJ1-2|-|TRBV4-3|TRBD1
TGCGCCAGCAGCCAAGCGCCGCCCAAGGGGACAGGGGTCTATGGCTACACCTTC
CASSQAPPKGTGVYGYTF
>TRBJ2-7|-|TRBV12-3/TRBV12-4|-
TGTGCCAGCAGCCCCGAGTTTTTTGGGTCCTACGAGCAGTACTTC
CASSPEFFGSYEQYF
>TRBJ2-7|-|TRBV6-5|-
TGTGCCAGCAGTTACTCGGTGGGGTTCTACGAGCAGTACTTC
CASSYSVGFYEQYF
>TRBJ2-1|-|TRBV10-3|-
TGTGCCATCAGTGACCGAGAGGGGGACAATGAGCAGTTCTTC
CAISDREGDNEQFF
>TRBJ2-4|once|TRBV18|-
TGTGCCAGCTCACACACGGCCGCCGATGCGACCAAAAACATTCAGTACTTC
CASSHTAADATKNIQYF
>TRBJ2-1|-|TRBV3-1|TRBD2
TGTGCCAGCAGCCAACCCAAGGGACTAGTGTGGAATGAGCAGTTCTTC
CASSQPKGLVWNEQFF
>TRBJ2-4|-|TRBV21-1|-
TGTGCCAGCAGCAACGGGGGCTTAGCCCTAACTAGCGGGAGGGCCGGAGCCAAAAACATTCAGTACTTC
CASSNGGLALTSGRAGAKNIQYF
>TRBJ2-3|once|TRBV11-2|TRBD2
TGTGCCAGCAGCTTACCCACTAGCGGGAGAGGTACAGATACGCAGTATTTT
CASSLPTSGRGTDTQYF
>TRBJ1-5|-|TRBV5-6|TRBD1
TGTGCCAGCAGCCATTGGACAGGGGGTAAGGGGCCCCAGCATTTT
CASSHWTGGKGPQHF
>TRBJ2-3|once|TRBV29-1|-
TGCAGCGTTGAAACATTCACAGATACGCAGTATTTT
CSVETFTDTQYF
>TRBJ1-2|once|TRBV3-1|TRBD1
TGTGCCAGCAGCCAAGATTCTGGACAGGGGAACGGCTACACCTTC
CASSQDSGQGNGYTF
>TRBJ1-1|-|TRBV9|TRBD1
TGTGCCAGCAGCGAGGACAGGGGGACTGAAGCTTTCTTT
CASSEDRGTEAFF
>TRBJ2-1|-|TRBV27|TRBD2
TGTGCCAGCAGGGGGAGGGGACTTGAGTCCTACAATGAGCAGTTCTTC
CASRGRGLESYNEQFF
>TRBJ2-7|-|TRBV19|-
TGTGCCAGTAGTATCCGTACTACTAGCAGCTACGAGCAGTACTTC
CASSIRTTSSYEQYF
>TRBJ1-1|-|TRBV21-1|-
TGTGCCAGCTGGGCATGGAAGAACACTGAAGCTTTCTTT
CASWAWKNTEAFF
>TRBJ2-1|-|TRBV27|-
TGTGCCAGCAGTTCCTCCAATGGGGCCTACAATGAGCAGTTCTTC
CASSSSNGAYNEQFF
>TRBJ2-1|-|TRBV14|TRBD2
TGTGCCAGCAGCCAAGATCTTTCTAGCGGTCCCTACAATGAGCAGTTCTTC
CASSQDLSSGPYNEQFF
>TRBJ2-7|-|TRBV5-6|-
TGTGCCAGCAGACCCAAACAGGGACCCTACGAGCAGTACTTC
CASRPKQGPYEQYF
>TRBJ2-5|-|TRBV9|-
TGTGCCAGCAGCGTAGGCGGGATTCAAGAGACCCAGTACTTC
CASSVGGIQETQYF
>TRBJ2-1|-|TRBV6-2/TRBV6-3|TRBD1
TGTGCCAGCAGTTACTCGTTGGACAGGGGACCGGATGAGCAGTTCTTC
CASSYSLDRGPDEQFF
>TRBJ2-1|-|TRBV15|TRBD2
TGTGCCACCAGCAGATCGAGGGGACTAGGCAATGAGCAGTTCTTC
CATSRSRGLGNEQFF
>TRBJ1-5|-|TRBV5-4|-
TGTGCCAGCAGCTTTGCTGGGCAGCCCCAGCATTTT
CASSFAGQPQHF
>TRBJ2-7|-|TRBV29-1|-
TGCAGCGTTGAAGAGACCTACGAGCAGTACTTC
CSVEETYEQYF
>TRBJ2-3|-|TRBV6-6|TRBD2
TGTGCCAGCAGTTACTCGCCGGGAGGGGCAGATACGCAGTATTTT
CASSYSPGGADTQYF
>TRBJ2-3|-|TRBV9|TRBD2
TGTGCCAGCAGCCTAGCGGGGGCGGTAGCAGATACGCAGTATTTT
CASSLAGAVADTQYF
>TRBJ2-7|-|TRBV5-6|-
TGTGCCAGCACCCCGTGGAGGAGTTATTCCTACGAGCAGTACTTC
CASTPWRSYSYEQYF
>TRBJ2-1|-|TRBV24-1|TRBD2
TGTGCCACCAGTGACCTGGGACTAGCGGGTAGAGGTGAGCAGTTCTTC
CATSDLGLAGRGEQFF
>TRBJ2-5|-|TRBV7-9|TRBD2
TGTGCCAGCAGCCCTTCGGGGGGGACCCAAGAGACCCAGTACTTC
CASSPSGGTQETQYF
>TRBJ2-7|-|TRBV25-1|-
TGTGCCAGCAGTGATGGAGGGAGCTCCTACGAGCAGTACTTC
CASSDGGSSYEQYF
>TRBJ1-1|-|TRBV6-5|-
TGTGCCAGTCTCCTCGGCACTGAAGCTTTCTTT
CASLLGTEAFF
>TRBJ2-3|-|TRBV6-2/TRBV6-3|TRBD2
TGTGCCAGCAGTTCTAGCGGGGGGGCCACTCCCCGCACAGATACGCAGTATTTT
CASSSSGGATPRTDTQYF
>TRBJ2-3|-|TRBV4-3|-
TGCGCCAGCAGCCAACTGAGAGCAGATACGCAGTATTTT
CASSQLRADTQYF